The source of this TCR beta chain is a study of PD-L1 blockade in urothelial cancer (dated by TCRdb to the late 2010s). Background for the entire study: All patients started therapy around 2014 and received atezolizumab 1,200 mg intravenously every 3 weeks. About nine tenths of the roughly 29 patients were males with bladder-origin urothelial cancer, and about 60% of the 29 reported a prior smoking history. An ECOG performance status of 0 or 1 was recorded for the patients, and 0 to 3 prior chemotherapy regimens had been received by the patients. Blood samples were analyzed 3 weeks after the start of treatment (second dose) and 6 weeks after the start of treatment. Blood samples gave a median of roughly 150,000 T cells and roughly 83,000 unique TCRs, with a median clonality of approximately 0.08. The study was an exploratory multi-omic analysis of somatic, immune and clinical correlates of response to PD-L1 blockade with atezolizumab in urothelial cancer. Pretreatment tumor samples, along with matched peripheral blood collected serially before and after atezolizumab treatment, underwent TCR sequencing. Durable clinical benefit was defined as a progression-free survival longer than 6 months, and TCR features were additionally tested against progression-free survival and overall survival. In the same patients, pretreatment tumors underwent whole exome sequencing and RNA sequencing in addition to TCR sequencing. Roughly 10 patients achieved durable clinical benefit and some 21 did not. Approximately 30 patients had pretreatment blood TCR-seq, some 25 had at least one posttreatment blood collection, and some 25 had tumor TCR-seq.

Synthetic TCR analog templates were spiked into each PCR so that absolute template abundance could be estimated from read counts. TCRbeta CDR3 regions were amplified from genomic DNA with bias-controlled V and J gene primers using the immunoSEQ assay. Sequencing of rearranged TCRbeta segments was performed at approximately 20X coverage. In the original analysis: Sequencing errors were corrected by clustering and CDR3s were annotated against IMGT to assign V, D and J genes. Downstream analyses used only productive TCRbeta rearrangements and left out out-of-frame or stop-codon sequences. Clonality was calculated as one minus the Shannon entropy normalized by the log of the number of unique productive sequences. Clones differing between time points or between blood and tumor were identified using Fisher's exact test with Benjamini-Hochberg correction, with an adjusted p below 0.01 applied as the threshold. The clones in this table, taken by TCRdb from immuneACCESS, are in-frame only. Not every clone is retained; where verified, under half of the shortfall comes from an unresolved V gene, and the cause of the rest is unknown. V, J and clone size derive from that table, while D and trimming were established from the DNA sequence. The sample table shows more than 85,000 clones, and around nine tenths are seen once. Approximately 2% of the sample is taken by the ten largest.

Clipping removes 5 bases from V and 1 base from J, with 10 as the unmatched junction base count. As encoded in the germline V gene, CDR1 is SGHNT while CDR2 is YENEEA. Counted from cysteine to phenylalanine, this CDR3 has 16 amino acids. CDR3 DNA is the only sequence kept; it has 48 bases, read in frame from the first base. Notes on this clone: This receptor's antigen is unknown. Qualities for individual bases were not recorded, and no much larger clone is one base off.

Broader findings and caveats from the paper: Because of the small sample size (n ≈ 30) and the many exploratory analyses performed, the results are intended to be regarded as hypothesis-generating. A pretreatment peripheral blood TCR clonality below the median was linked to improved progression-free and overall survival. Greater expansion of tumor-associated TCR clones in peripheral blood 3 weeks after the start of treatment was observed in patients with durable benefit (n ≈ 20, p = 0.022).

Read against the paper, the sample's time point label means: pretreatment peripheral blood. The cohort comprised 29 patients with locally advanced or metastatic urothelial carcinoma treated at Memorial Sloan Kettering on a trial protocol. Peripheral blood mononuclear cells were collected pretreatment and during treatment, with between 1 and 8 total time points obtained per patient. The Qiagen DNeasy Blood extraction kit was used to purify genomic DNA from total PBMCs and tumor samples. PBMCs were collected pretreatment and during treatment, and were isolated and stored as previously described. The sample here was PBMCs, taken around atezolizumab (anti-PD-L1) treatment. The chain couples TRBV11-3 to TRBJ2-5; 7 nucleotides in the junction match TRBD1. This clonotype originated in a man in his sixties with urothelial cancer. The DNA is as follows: TGTGCCAGCAGCCACCTGGGTAGGGGGCTCCAAGAGACCCAGTACTTC. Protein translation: CASSHLGRGLQETQYF.